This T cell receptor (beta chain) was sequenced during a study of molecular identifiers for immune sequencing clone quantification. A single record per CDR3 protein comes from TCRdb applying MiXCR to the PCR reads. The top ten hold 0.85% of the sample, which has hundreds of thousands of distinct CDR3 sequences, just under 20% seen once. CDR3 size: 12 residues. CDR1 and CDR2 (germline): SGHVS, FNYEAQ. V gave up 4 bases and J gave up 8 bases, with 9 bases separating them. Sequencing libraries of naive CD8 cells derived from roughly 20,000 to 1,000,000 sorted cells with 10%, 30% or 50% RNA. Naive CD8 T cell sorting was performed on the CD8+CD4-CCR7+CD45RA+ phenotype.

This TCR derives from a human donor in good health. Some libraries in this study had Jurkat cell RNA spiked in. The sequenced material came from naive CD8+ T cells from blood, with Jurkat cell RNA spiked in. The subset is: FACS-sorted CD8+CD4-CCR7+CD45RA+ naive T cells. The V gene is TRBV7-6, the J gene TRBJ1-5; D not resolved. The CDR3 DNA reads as TGTGCCAGCAGCTCACTCTCCGAGCCCCAGCATTTT. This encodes CASSSLSEPQHF.